Included here is one TCR beta chain sequence, with context. Its antigen specificity is not known. Per-base qualities were not stored, and no clone one base away is much larger. The TCR beta CDR3 regions were amplified from the RNA transcripts. For the first round of RT-PCR on the TCR CDR3, the HTBI primer set was used together with the Qiagen OneStep RT-PCR kit. A second multiplex PCR round built the libraries, followed by size selection and purification. Libraries were sequenced paired-end with 100 bp reads on an Illumina HiSeq2000. Under the source paper's analysis protocol: Raw data were processed with SOAPnuke, discarding reads with adapters, uncalled bases, mean Phred below 15, or no exact constant-primer or identifier match. High-quality paired reads were merged with COPE v1.2.5, and unique nucleotide sequences were defined as clonotypes. MiTCR v1.1 was used to align clonotypes to the IMGT TRBV, TRBD and TRBJ reference segments. The analysis included only V-J combinations with a frequency above 0.0001, which together covered around 99% of the repertoires. A TCS score was defined as the ratio between F50 (clonal expansion) and ExV (chaos), using BLOSUM62-based TCRdist between CDR3 peptides within each V-J. Welch's t-statistics and random forest reduced several hundred V-J features to 10 to 15, which were used in a naive Bayes classifier (R e1071). Starting from the raw public reads, TCRdb applied fastp trimming at Q25, assembled clones with MiXCR and retained in-frame beta chains. Identical CDR3 protein sequences are pooled into one entry, listed with their most common genes and DNA. In this record, the V and J calls reflect TCRdb's handling and not the investigators' own analysis. For this sample there are roughly 400,000 distinct CDR3 sequences; 25% appear just once. More than 60% of the sample belongs to the ten largest clones.

CDR1 KGHDR and CDR2 SFDVKD were looked up in the germline V gene. Germline trimming: 1 base from V, 2 bases from J; junction bases outside gene matches: 3. The CDR3 sequence holds 15 residues, the cysteine and phenylalanine included. Only the CDR3 DNA stays, 45 bases, in frame from base 1. The sample is drawn from a study of T cells in Graves' hyperthyroidism and ophthalmopathy (dated 2019 in TCRdb). Background on the whole study: Peripheral blood was collected at initial diagnosis, before any treatment. TCR V-J signatures able to tell the groups apart were searched for in a discovery cohort of 90 to 100 patients, of whom 43 had Graves' ophthalmopathy and roughly 57 had stable Graves' hyperthyroidism. Whether ophthalmopathy could be predicted prospectively was tested in an independent validation cohort made up of 18 hyperthyroidism patients plus 17 patients who later progressed to ophthalmopathy. For training and testing, the 100 or so patients in the discovery cohort were randomly divided in a 7:3 ratio. Thyroid tissue and blood T-cell repertoires from several Graves' hyperthyroidism patients were also compared in the study. Following sampling, methimazole starting at 30 mg daily was given to hyperthyroidism patients, and high-dose intravenous methylprednisolone was given to ophthalmopathy patients. TCR Vbeta CDR3 sequencing of 120 to 150 peripheral blood samples (under 45 ophthalmopathy, 75 hyperthyroidism and some 17 progressor patients) is reported in the paper. The full study reports these points: In validation, the model predicted progression to ophthalmopathy a median of 6.5 months before onset, with roughly 70% sensitivity and 72.22% specificity. Most expanded thyroid clonotypes (frequency above 0.001) were also detected in blood, a finding suggesting that blood repertoires may reflect thyroid immune responses. Sample size was not statistically predetermined, and blinding of investigators to group allocation was not performed. Ophthalmopathy was separated from stable hyperthyroidism by a 13 V-J signature model, with just over 85% sensitivity and around 81% specificity obtained in cross-validation and 80%/75% obtained in testing.

Stable Graves' hyperthyroidism was defined as no progression to ophthalmopathy during 18 months of follow-up. Hyperthyroidism patients were newly diagnosed, with disease duration under 2 months, and aged 18 to 65 years. Exclusion was applied to patients with uncontrolled infections, other autoimmune diseases, pregnancy or lactation. Clinical symptoms, serum thyroxine and TRAb, thyroid ultrasound, and orbital computed tomography formed the basis for the diagnoses. PBMCs were isolated from about 9 ml of fresh peripheral blood by Ficoll-Paque density gradient centrifugation. Total RNA was extracted with Trizol reagent, and quality was checked on an Agilent 2100 Bioanalyzer.

The chain joins TRBV24-1 to TRBJ2-5, with 7 middle bases fitting TRBD2. The sample taken for sequencing was blood. The receptor's source is a man in his fifties with Graves' hyperthyroidism. The DNA is TGTGCCACCAGTGATTTAGGACTAGATCAAGAGACCCAGTACTTC. Translated, this gives CATSDLGLDQETQYF.